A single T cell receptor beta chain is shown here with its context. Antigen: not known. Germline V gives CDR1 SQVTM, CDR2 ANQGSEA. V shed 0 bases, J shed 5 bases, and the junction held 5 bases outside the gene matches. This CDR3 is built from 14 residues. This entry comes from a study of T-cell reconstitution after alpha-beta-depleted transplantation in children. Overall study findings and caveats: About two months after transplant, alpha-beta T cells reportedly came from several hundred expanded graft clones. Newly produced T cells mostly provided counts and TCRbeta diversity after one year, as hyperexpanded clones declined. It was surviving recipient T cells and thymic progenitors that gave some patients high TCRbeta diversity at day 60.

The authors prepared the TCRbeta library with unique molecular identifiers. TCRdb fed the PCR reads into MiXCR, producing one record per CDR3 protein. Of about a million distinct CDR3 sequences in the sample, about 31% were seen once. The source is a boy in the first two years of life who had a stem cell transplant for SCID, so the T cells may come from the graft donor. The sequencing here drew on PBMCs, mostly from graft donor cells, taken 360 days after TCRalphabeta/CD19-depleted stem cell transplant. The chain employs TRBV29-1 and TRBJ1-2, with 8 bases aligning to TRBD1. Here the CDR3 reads CSVEDRGQEYGYTF. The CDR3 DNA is TGCAGCGTTGAAGATAGGGGACAGGAGTATGGCTACACCTTC.